This T cell receptor beta chain appears in the sequencing data of a study of shared clonotypes between healthy human individuals. At a deep level, the assay was run. Authors' analysis steps: ImmunoSEQ only sent back junction sequences with no quality scores, so filtering was done differently. Profiling relied on immunoSEQ multiplex PCR, and the TCRdb table lists in-frame clones only, not all of them. V, J and clone size are those of that table, while D and trimming were read from the DNA. The table includes 2 million to 2.5 million clones, roughly 91% detected once. Positive CCR7 selection of CD45RO-negative cells yielded the naive CD8 cells, and terminally differentiated effector memory CD45RA+ cells were excluded. As regards this clone: No antigen is known for it.

The study's findings and limits: Larger estimated richness was generally seen in naive subsets than in memory subsets. At large depth, rarefaction still showed sorted-subset sequencing to be incomplete.

The specimen sequenced was naive CD8+ T cells from PBMCs. The clonotype comes from a man between 18 and 29 years old in good health. Some clones in this sample may be carry-over from other donors' samples.

The CDR3 DNA sequence: TGTGCCAGTAGTTCCCGGACAGGCCAAGAGACCCAGTACTTC. It is translated as CASSSRTGQETQYF. This sequence joins TRBV19 and TRBJ2-5; 7 positions agree with TRBD1. The junction had 4 bases not matched to a gene; V was cut back by 5 bases and J by 1 base. This CDR3 has 14 residues. Germline V gene lookup returns CDR1 LNHDA and CDR2 SQIVND (reference sequence). The variable domain in full, with the rest retrieved from reference TRBV19 and TRBJ2-5, is DGGITQSPKYLFRKEGQNVTLSCEQNLNHDAMYWYRQDPGQGLRLIYYSQIVNDFQKGDIAEGYSVSREKKESFPLTVTSAQKNPTAFYLCASSSRTGQETQYFGPGTRLLVL.